The present T cell receptor beta chain was sequenced within a study of cytomegalovirus exposure and HLA in healthy donors. The CDR3 is 15 residues long. The V gene lost 6 bases and the J gene lost 6 bases, with 19 bases spanning the gap. From germline, CDR1 is SNHLY and CDR2 FYNNEI. Primers for the PCR totalled 60 Vbeta and 13 Jbeta. The data were produced by immunoSEQ multiplex PCR, yet TCRdb's version contains in-frame clones alone and is incomplete. The table records under 110,000 clones, 65% to 80% of them present only once. This chain links TRBV2 with TRBJ2-3, with a tentative D call TRBD1 (6 bases). The receptor comes from a man aged 60 to 69 in good health and CMV-seronegative. Specimen: PBMCs. CDR3 region: CASSEKQGITDTQYF. DNA for the CDR3: TGTGCCAGCAGCGAAAAGCAGGGGATAACGGATACGCAGTATTTT.